This TCR beta chain derives from a study of T cell responses to AZD1222 COVID-19 vaccine. Study-level information: Second-dose groups at about 4 or about 12 weeks were pooled. Findings and caveats of the study: Most donors were white British, females outnumbered males, and clonal diversity was possibly underestimated.

Concerning this clone itself: What it recognizes is unknown.

Per germline, CDR1 SEHNR and CDR2 FQNEAQ (reference sequence). The CDR3 totals 13 residues. V lost 4 bases, J lost 8 bases, and 14 bases lay in between. TCRdb's table, derived via immunoSEQ multiplex PCR, lists solely in-frame clones and lacks some. The profile shows about 180,000 clones, just over 90% of them singletons. The chain has TRBV7-9 and TRBJ1-2, with D unclear. This sequence was found in an adult in good health. This sample comprised peripheral blood, obtained on day 0 of AZD1222 vaccination. CDR3 coding DNA: TGTGCCAGCAGCTCGTTGGGTGGGGTAGGCTACACCTTC. Protein product: CASSSLGGVGYTF.